This is a list of T cell receptor beta chains from one sample in a study of cytomegalovirus exposure and HLA in healthy donors. TCRdb's copy holds only in-frame clones and misses some; the assay was immunoSEQ multiplex PCR. The sample contains under 100,000 clones, 84% of which appear only once. The sequencing sample was made of PBMCs. The receptors here all came from a woman under 30 in good health and CMV-seropositive. Both conserved end residues are trimmed from each CDR3.

V,CDR3
TRBV7-6,ASSRPRGRVNTGELF
TRBV29-1,SVDGQGETEAF
TRBV5-6,ASSLSPGLAQY
TRBV4-2,ASRQGTSTDTQY
TRBV7-2,ASSFWGQGADYGYT
TRBV28,ATLAGTTDTQY
TRBV2,ASRLREGSTEAF
TRBV4-1,ASSQPGHLF
TRBV2,ASSGERTGDNYGYT
TRBV27,ASRSPGQETQY
TRBV15,ATSRLSQPQH
TRBV18,ASSLGLSYSSTDTQY
TRBV4-2,ASSPPTGLTYNEQF
TRBV7-7,ASSPTSGGATGELF
TRBV19,ASSMAGSWHGYT
TRBV5-1,ASSLAASGYNEQF
TRBV28,ASSHGTSGGATDTQY
TRBV10-2,ASSLPGQGKGYT
TRBV25-1,ASSESKGVGHRAF
TRBV7-9,ASSRQFPNSPLH
TRBV27,ASYHASRGLYTQY
TRBV5-1,ASSLVPGFPLH
TRBV5-1,ASSMGTANQPQH
TRBV14,ASSQAVLYEQY
TRBV6-5,ASRGTGLNEKLF
TRBV10-3,AISDRGGRDEQF
TRBV28,ASSVPQGASYEQY
TRBV4-2,ASSSRTGRVTEAF
TRBV28,ASSLPGLSNQPQH
TRBV4-1,ASSLAGTRVRWQF
TRBV19,ASSMELYYGYT
TRBV6-6,ASGARTGTGNTIY
TRBV28,ASEGVGTEAF
TRBV4-1,ASSQDPGAGYGYT
TRBV19,ASSSPTGYQPQH
TRBV19,ASGTGLENEQF
TRBV9,ASSVEFTGYEQY
TRBV6-5,ASREQGENTEAF
TRBV7-2,ASSLAQRGNTGELF
TRBV4-1,ASSQDLHRGDIQY
TRBV6-5,ASRKQGTPYEQY
TRBV12-2,ASPLSGEQY
TRBV6-6,ASTPVQAQETQY
TRBV5-1,ASNNPGSGANVLT
TRBV7-6,ASSSLSGTGDGSTEAF
TRBV7-9,ASGGSAGGANYGYT
TRBV2,ASMLDRNTEAF
TRBV6-5,ASSRTGGANTIY
TRBV10-3,AISDSQGLDQPQH